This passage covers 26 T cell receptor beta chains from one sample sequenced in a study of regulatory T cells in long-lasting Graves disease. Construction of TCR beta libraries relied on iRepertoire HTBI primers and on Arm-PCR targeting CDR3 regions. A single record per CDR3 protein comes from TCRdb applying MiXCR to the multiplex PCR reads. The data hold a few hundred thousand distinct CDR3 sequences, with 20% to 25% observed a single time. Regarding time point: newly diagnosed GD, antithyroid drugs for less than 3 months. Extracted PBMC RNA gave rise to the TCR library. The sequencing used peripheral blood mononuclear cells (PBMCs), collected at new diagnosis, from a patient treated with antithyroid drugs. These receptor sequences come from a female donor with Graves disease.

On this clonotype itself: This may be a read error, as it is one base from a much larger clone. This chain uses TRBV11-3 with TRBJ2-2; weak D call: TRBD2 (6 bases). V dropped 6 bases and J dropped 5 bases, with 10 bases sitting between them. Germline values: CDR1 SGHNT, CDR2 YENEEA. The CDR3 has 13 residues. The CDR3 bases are TGTGCCAGCAGACATCGGGAGACCGGGGAGCTGTTTTTT. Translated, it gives CASRHRETGELFF.

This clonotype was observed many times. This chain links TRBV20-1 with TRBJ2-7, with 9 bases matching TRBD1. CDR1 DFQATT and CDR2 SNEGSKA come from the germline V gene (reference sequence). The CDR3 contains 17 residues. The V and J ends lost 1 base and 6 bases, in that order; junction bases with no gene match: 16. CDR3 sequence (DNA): TGCAGTGCTAGAGTAGGGACAGGGAGGAACGGCGTTGCCGAGCAGTACTTC. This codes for CSARVGTGRNGVAEQYF.

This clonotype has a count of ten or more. This CDR3 is CASSPTAGTAYNEQFF. CDR3 DNA sequence: TGTGCCAGCAGCCCAACCGCCGGGACAGCCTACAATGAGCAGTTCTTC. J is TRBJ2-1 and V is TRBV7-2; TRBD1 matches at 7 bases. Trimming cost V 5 bases and J 2 bases; bases outside gene matches: 9. The CDR3 has 16 residues. From germline, CDR1 is SGHTA and CDR2 FQGNSA.

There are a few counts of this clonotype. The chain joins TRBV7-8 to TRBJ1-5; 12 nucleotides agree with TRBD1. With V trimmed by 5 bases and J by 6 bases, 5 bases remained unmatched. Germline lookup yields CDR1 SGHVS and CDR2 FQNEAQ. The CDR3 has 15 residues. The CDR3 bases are TGTGCCAGCAGCGGGGGGACAGGGGGCTTTCAGCCCCAGCATTTT. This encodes CASSGGTGGFQPQHF.

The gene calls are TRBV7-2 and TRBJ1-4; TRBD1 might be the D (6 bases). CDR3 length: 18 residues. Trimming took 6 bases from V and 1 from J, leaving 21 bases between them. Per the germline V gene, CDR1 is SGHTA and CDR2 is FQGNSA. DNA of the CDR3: TGTGCCAGCAGATTAAAAGGATACGGGGGCCTAACTAATGAAAAACTGTTTTTT. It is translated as CASRLKGYGGLTNEKLFF.

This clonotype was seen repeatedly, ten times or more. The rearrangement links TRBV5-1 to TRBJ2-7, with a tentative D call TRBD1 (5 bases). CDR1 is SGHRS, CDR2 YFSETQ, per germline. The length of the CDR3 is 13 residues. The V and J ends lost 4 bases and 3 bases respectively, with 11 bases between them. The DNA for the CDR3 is TGCGCCAGCAGCGTTGACAGACGCTACGAGCAGTACTTC. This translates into CASSVDRRYEQYF.

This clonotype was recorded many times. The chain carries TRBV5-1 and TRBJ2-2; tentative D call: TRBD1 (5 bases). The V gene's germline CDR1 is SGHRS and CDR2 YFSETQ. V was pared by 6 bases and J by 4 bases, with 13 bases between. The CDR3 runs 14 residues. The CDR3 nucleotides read TGCGCCAGCACTTCGCAGGGTGGCACCGGGGAGCTGTTTTTT. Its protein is CASTSQGGTGELFF. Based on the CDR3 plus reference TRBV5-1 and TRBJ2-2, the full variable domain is KAGVTQTPRYLIKTRGQQVTLSCSPISGHRSVSWYQQTPGQGLQFLFEYFSETQRNKGNFPGRFSGRQFSNSRSEMNVSTLELGDSALYLCASTSQGGTGELFFGEGSRLTVL.

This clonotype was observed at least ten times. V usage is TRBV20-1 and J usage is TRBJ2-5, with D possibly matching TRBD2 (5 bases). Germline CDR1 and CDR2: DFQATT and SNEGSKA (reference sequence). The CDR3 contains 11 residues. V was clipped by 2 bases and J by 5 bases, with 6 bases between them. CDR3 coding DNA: TGCAGTGCTAGAAGAGGGGAGACCCAGTACTTC. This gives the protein CSARRGETQYF.

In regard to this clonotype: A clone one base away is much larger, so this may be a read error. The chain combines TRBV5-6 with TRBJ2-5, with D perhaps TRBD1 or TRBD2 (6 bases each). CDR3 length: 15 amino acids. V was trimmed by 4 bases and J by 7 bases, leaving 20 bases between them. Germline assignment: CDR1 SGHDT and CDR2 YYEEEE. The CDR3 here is CASSPPIGTGATQYF. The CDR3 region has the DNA TGTGCCAGCAGCCCCCCGATAGGGACGGGGGCGACCCAGTACTTC.

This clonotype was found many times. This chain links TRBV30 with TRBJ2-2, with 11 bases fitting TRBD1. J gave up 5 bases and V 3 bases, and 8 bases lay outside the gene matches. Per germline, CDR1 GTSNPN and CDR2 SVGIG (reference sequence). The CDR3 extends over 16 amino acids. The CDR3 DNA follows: TGTGCCTGGAGACTAGATGGGACAGGGGGAACCGGGGAGCTGTTTTTT. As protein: CAWRLDGTGGTGELFF.

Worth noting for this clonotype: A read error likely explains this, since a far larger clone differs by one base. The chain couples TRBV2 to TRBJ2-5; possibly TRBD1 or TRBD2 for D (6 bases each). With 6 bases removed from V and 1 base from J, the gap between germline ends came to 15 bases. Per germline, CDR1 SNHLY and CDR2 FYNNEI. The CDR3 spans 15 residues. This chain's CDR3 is CASSAPWGAQETQYF. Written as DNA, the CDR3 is TGTGCCAGCAGCGCCCCCTGGGGGGCCCAAGAGACCCAGTACTTC.

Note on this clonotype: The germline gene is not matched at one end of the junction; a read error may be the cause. The CDR3 region has the DNA TGCGCCAGCGGCCAACCCAAGAGGCCAGATACGCAGTATTTT. It is translated as CASGQPKRPDTQYF. The chain joins TRBV4-1 to TRBJ2-3; D is unclear. The germline CDR1 and CDR2 sequences are MGHRA and YSYEKL. The CDR3 contains 14 residues.

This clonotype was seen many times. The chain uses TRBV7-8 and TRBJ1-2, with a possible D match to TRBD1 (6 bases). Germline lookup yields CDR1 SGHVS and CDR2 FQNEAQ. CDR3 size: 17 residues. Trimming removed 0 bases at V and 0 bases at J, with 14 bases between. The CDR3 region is CASSLARGQHTNYGYTF. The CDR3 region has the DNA TGTGCCAGCAGCTTAGCGCGAGGACAGCATACTAACTATGGCTACACCTTC.

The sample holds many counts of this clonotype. CDR3 in DNA: TGTGCCAGTACCTGGACAGCCGGGACTGAAGCTTTCTTT. Translation gives CASTWTAGTEAFF. The chain combines TRBV19 with TRBJ1-1; tentatively, D is TRBD1 (6 bases). CDR1 and CDR2 (germline): LNHDA, SQIVND (reference sequence). The CDR3 length is 13 residues. Trimming took 7 bases from V and 5 from J, leaving 14 bases between them.

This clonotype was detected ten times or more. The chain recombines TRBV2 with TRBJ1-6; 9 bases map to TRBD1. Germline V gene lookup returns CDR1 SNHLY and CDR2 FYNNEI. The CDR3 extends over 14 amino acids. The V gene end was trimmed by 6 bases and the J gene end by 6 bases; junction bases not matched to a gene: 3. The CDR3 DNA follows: TGTGCCAGCAGAAAGGGACAGGGTAATTCACCCCTCCACTTT. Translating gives CASRKGQGNSPLHF.

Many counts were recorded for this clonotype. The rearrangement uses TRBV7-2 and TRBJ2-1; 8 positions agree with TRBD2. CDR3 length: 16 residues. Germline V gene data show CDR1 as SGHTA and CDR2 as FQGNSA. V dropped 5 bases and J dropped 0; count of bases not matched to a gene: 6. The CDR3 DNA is TGTGCCAGCAGCCGTAATAGCGGGGCCTCCTACAATGAGCAGTTCTTC. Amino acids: CASSRNSGASYNEQFF.

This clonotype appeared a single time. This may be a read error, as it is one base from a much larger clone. CDR3 residues: CASSPRGGALYERYF. CDR3 nucleotide sequence: TGTGCCAGCAGCCCGAGGGGTGGGGCACTCTACGAGCGGTACTTC. This chain joins TRBV3-1 and TRBJ2-7; D tentatively fits TRBD1 or TRBD2 (5 bases each). Per the germline V gene, CDR1 is LGHDT and CDR2 is YNNKEL (reference sequence). CDR3 length equals 15 residues.

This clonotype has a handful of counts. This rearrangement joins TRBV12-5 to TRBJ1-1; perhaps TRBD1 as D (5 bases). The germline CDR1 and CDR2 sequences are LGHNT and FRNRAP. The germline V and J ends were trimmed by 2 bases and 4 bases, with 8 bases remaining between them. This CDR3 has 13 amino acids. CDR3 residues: CASGLTQVTEAFF. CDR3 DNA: TGTGCTAGTGGTTTGACACAGGTCACTGAAGCTTTCTTT.

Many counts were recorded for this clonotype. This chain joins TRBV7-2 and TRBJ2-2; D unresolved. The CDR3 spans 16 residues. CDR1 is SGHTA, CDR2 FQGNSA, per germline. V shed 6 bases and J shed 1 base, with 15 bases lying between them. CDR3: CASSRRPSLNTGELFF. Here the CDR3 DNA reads TGTGCCAGCAGTCGCAGGCCCAGTCTGAACACCGGGGAGCTGTTTTTT. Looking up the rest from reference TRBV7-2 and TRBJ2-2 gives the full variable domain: GAGVSQSPSNKVTEKGKDVELRCDPISGHTALYWYRQSLGQGLEFLIYFQGNSAPDKSGLPSDRFSAERTGGSVSTLTIQRTQQEDSAVYLCASSRRPSLNTGELFFGEGSRLTVL.

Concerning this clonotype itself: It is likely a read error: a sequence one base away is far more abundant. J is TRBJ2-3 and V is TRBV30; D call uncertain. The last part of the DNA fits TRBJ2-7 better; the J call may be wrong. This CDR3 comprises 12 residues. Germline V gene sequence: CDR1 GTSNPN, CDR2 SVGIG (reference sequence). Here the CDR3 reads CAWSMLFDEQYF. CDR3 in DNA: TGTGCCTGGAGTATGTTGTTTGACGAGCAGTACTTC.

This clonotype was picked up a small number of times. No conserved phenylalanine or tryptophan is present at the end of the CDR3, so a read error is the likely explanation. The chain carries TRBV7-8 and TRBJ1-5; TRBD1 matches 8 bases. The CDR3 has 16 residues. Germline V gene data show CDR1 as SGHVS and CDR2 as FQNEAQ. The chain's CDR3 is CASSTGADYSKQPQHS. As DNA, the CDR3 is TGTGCCAGCTCGACAGGGGCGGATTATAGCAAACAGCCCCAGCATTCT.

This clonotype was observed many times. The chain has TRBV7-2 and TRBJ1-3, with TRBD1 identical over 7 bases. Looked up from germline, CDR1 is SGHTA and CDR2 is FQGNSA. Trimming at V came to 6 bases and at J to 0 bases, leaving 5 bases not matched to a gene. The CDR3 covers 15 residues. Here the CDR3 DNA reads TGTGCCAGCAGACGACAGGGCCTCTCTGGAAACACCATATATTTT. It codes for CASRRQGLSGNTIYF. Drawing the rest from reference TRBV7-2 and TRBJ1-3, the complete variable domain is GAGVSQSPSNKVTEKGKDVELRCDPISGHTALYWYRQSLGQGLEFLIYFQGNSAPDKSGLPSDRFSAERTGGSVSTLTIQRTQQEDSAVYLCASRRQGLSGNTIYFGEGSWLTVV.

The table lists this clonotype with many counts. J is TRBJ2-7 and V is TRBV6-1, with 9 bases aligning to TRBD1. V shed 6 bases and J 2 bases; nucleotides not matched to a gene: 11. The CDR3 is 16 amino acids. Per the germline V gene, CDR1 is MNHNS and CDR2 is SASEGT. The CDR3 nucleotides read TGTGCCAGCAGGGAGCGATCGGGACAGGGAACCTACGAGCAGTACTTC. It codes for CASRERSGQGTYEQYF.

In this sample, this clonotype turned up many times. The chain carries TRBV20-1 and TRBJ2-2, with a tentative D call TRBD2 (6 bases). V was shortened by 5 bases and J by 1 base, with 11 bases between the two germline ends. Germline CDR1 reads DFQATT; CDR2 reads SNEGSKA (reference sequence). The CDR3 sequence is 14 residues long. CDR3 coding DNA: TGCAGTGCTGGCTCTAGCGAGAACACCGGGGAGCTGTTTTTT. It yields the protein CSAGSSENTGELFF.

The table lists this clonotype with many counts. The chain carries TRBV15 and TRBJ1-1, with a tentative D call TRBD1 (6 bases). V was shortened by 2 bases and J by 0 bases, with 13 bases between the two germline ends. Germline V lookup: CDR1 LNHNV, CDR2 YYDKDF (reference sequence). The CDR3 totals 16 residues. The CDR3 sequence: CATSRPDRGMNTEAFF. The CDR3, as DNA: TGTGCCACCAGCAGACCGGACAGAGGGATGAACACTGAAGCTTTCTTT.

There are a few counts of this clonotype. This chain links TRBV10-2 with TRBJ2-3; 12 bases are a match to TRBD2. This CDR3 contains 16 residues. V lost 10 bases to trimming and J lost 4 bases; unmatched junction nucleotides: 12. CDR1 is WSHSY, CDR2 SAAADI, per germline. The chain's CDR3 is CATWSLAGGRADTQYF. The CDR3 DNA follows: TGCGCCACATGGAGCCTAGCGGGAGGGAGAGCAGATACGCAGTATTTT.